What follows are 32 T cell receptor beta chains derived from one specimen sequenced in a study of T cells after yellow fever vaccination. One entry per CDR3 protein results from TCRdb running MiXCR on the 5' RACE reads. Of some 600,000 distinct CDR3 sequences in the sample, 9% to 15% were seen once. Sequencing used PBMCs, obtained on the day of the yellow fever booster vaccination. The receptors were gathered from a man younger than 45 who received the YFV17D yellow fever vaccine.

V and J are TRBV7-2 and TRBJ2-4; D is tentatively TRBD1 or TRBD2 (7 bases each). The CDR3 extends over 14 amino acids. From germline, CDR1 is SGHTA and CDR2 FQGNSA. V was cut by 5 bases and J by 10 bases, with 18 bases left in between. In DNA form, the CDR3 reads TGTGCCAGCAGCCCACAGGGGACTAAACCTATTCAGTACTTC. It yields the protein CASSPQGTKPIQYF.

The chain links TRBV6-2 or TRBV6-3 to TRBJ2-2; TRBD1 matches at 7 bases. The CDR3 runs to 14 residues. Trimming removed 1 base from V and 6 bases from J; junction bases left unmatched: 2. Germline V gene sequence: CDR1 MNHEY, CDR2 SVGEGT. CDR3 loop: CASSYYTGAGELFF. The CDR3 DNA is TGTGCCAGCAGTTACTACACAGGGGCCGGGGAGCTGTTTTTT.

The V and J genes are TRBV10-3 and TRBJ2-1, with 14 nucleotides matching TRBD2. V lost 4 bases, J lost 9 bases, and 14 bases stayed unmatched. The germline V gene has CDR1 ENHRY and CDR2 SYGVKD. This CDR3 is built from 18 residues. CDR3 nucleotides: TGTGCCATCAGTGCTGGTGGAGGGACGGGACTAGCGGGAGTTGAGCAGTTCTTC. This codes for CAISAGGGTGLAGVEQFF.

This clonotype was detected only a few times. As DNA, the CDR3 is TGTGCCAGCAGCTCTATGGAGAACACTGAAGCTTTCTTT. It codes for CASSSMENTEAFF. The chain combines TRBV7-3 with TRBJ1-1, with D uncertain. This CDR3 comprises 13 residues. V was cut by 4 bases and J by 1 base, with 7 bases left in between. Per the germline V gene, CDR1 is SGHTA and CDR2 is FQGTGA.

V gene TRBV29-1 combines with J gene TRBJ1-2; D might be TRBD1 (5 bases). The germline gives CDR1 SQVTM, CDR2 ANQGSEA. Trimming took 3 bases from V and 8 from J, leaving 10 bases between them. This CDR3 has 11 amino acids. The DNA for the CDR3 is TGCAGCGTTGACCGGGGCGGAGGCTACACCTTC. Protein sequence: CSVDRGGGYTF.

J is TRBJ2-5 and V is TRBV6-5, with D possibly being TRBD2 (6 bases). CDR3 length equals 16 residues. The germline V gene encodes CDR1 MNHEY and CDR2 SVGAGI. V lost 0 bases to trimming and J lost 4 bases, with 15 bases between them. CDR3 in amino acids: CASSYSAGLRRETQYF. CDR3 in DNA: TGTGCCAGCAGTTACTCGGCGGGACTCAGGCGAGAGACCCAGTACTTC.

This clonotype was recorded a few times. The chain is built from TRBV20-1 and TRBJ1-1, with 8 bases identical to TRBD1. Germline loops: CDR1 DFQATT, CDR2 SNEGSKA (reference sequence). The J segment lost 2 bases and the V segment lost 6 bases, leaving 8 bases of the junction unmatched. The CDR3 loop spans 14 amino acids. The CDR3 is CSAIGQGPNTEAFF. The CDR3 DNA follows: TGCAGTGCCATCGGACAGGGACCTAACACTGAAGCTTTCTTT.

The chain recombines TRBV5-1 with TRBJ1-5; perhaps TRBD1 as D (5 bases). From germline, CDR1 is SGHRS and CDR2 YFSETQ. The length of the CDR3 is 13 residues. Trimming shortened V by 0 bases and J by 5 bases, and 6 bases separated the two germline ends. The CDR3: CASSLEQDQPQHF. The CDR3 region has the DNA TGCGCCAGCAGCTTGGAACAGGATCAGCCCCAGCATTTT.

The table lists this clonotype with a few counts. The V call is TRBV10-3, the J call TRBJ2-7, with D perhaps matching TRBD2 (5 bases). V shed 5 bases and J shed 4 bases, with 18 bases lying between them. The germline gives CDR1 ENHRY, CDR2 SYGVKD. The CDR3 sequence is 15 residues long. For the CDR3, the DNA is TGTGCCATCAGTTTACGGGTCCCGGGAAGATACGAGCAGTACTTC. As protein: CAISLRVPGRYEQYF.

The chain couples TRBV5-1 to TRBJ2-7; D call uncertain. V was trimmed by 7 bases and J by 1 base, leaving 21 bases between them. The CDR3 totals 16 residues. Germline V CDR1 and CDR2: SGHRS, YFSETQ. CDR3 bases: TGCGCCAGCGCCCCCGAGCCGGGCCCCCGGTCCTACGAGCAGTACTTC. Its translation is CASAPEPGPRSYEQYF.

The CDR3 DNA reads TGTGCCAGCGGTAGCGGCTCGTACGGGGGACAAACGCAGTATTTT. Its protein is CASGSGSYGGQTQYF. V and J are TRBV2 and TRBJ2-3; D is tentatively TRBD1 or TRBD2 (6 bases each). The CDR3 has 15 amino acids. CDR1 is SNHLY, CDR2 FYNNEI, per germline. Trimming pared 8 bases from V and 9 bases from J, leaving 24 bases between.

This clonotype was recorded a few times. The chain recombines TRBV20-1 with TRBJ2-3, with D unresolved. V was clipped by 1 base and J by 4 bases, with 12 bases between them. Germline-derived CDR1 and CDR2 are DFQATT and SNEGSKA (reference sequence). This CDR3 is 14 amino acids long. In DNA, the CDR3 is TGCAGTGCTAGAGTGGACCCAACTTCAGATACGCAGTATTTT. It is translated as CSARVDPTSDTQYF.

There are many counts of this clonotype. V usage is TRBV3-1 and J usage is TRBJ2-2, with 11 positions matching TRBD2. Trimming at V came to 1 base and at J to 5 bases, leaving 3 bases not matched to a gene. Germline V gene lookup returns CDR1 LGHDT and CDR2 YNNKEL (reference sequence). This CDR3 has 16 amino acids. The CDR3 sequence: CASSQGLAGITGELFF. As DNA, the CDR3 is TGTGCCAGCAGCCAAGGACTAGCGGGAATAACCGGGGAGCTGTTTTTT. Full variable domain (remainder filled in from reference TRBV3-1 and TRBJ2-2): DTAVSQTPKYLVTQMGNDKSIKCEQNLGHDTMYWYKQDSKKFLKIMFSYNNKELIINETVPNRFSPKSPDKAHLNLHINSLELGDSAVYFCASSQGLAGITGELFFGEGSRLTVL.

The rearrangement links TRBV12-3 or TRBV12-4 to TRBJ1-6; D not certain. The CDR3 totals 13 residues. The germline V and J ends were trimmed by 5 bases and 6 bases, with 8 bases remaining between them. This CDR3 reads CASSGTANSPLHF. The CDR3 DNA is TGTGCCAGCAGTGGCACGGCTAATTCACCCCTCCACTTT.

This clonotype showed up just a few times. The rearrangement links TRBV29-1 to TRBJ2-3; no definite D call. V was trimmed by 4 bases and J by 0 bases, leaving 11 bases between them. CDR3 length equals 14 residues. In germline, CDR1 is SQVTM, CDR2 ANQGSEA. In DNA, the CDR3 is TGCAGCGTTGTAGAAGTTGTAAGCACAGATACGCAGTATTTT. Residues: CSVVEVVSTDTQYF.

This clonotype turned up a few times. The chain links TRBV12-3 or TRBV12-4 to TRBJ2-7; 8 bases map to TRBD1. The CDR3 is 13 residues long. Losses at the gene ends were 8 bases for V and 2 bases for J; bases not matched to a gene: 5. The CDR3, as DNA: TGTGCCAGCGGGGACAGGAGTCCCTACGAGCAGTACTTC. Residues: CASGDRSPYEQYF.

This clonotype was counted between two and nine times. The chain joins TRBV20-1 to TRBJ2-1, with 7 positions matching TRBD2. The length of the CDR3 is 13 residues. Germline lookup yields CDR1 DFQATT and CDR2 SNEGSKA (reference sequence). The chain's CDR3 is CSKSFGGGDEQFF. The CDR3 region has the DNA TGCAGCAAATCCTTTGGGGGAGGGGATGAGCAGTTCTTC.

The chain uses TRBV9 and TRBJ2-3; TRBD2 might be the D (6 bases). Trimming took 3 bases from V and 3 from J, leaving 11 bases between them. Germline assignment: CDR1 SGDLS and CDR2 YYNGEE. The CDR3 contains 14 residues. The CDR3 loop reads CASSGGLMTDTQYF. In nucleotides, the CDR3 is TGTGCCAGCAGCGGGGGACTGATGACAGATACGCAGTATTTT.

The V and J genes are TRBV6-1 and TRBJ2-7, with D unclear. Germline CDR1 and CDR2: MNHNS and SASEGT. The CDR3 runs to 13 residues. V was trimmed by 6 bases and J by 4 bases, leaving 13 bases between them. The CDR3 spells CASSKAWGYEQYF. The CDR3 DNA reads as TGTGCCAGCAGCAAAGCATGGGGTTACGAGCAGTACTTC.

This chain connects TRBV29-1 to TRBJ2-4, with TRBD2 matching 7 bases. The CDR3 runs 13 residues. Per germline, CDR1 SQVTM and CDR2 ANQGSEA. V shed 2 bases and J 9 bases; nucleotides not matched to a gene: 7. This CDR3 reads CSVELAEPGIQYF. The DNA for the CDR3 is TGCAGCGTTGAACTAGCGGAGCCCGGCATTCAGTACTTC.

This clonotype was seen only a few times. The CDR3 DNA follows: TGTGCCAGCAGCTCTGGACTAGCGGGGAACTACGAGCAGTACTTC. Its translation: CASSSGLAGNYEQYF. This chain joins TRBV2 and TRBJ2-7; 12 nucleotides agree with TRBD2. This CDR3 contains 15 residues. With 6 bases clipped from V and 3 bases from J, the junction kept 6 bases outside the gene matches. Germline CDR1 SNHLY, CDR2 FYNNEI.

There are a few counts of this clonotype. The chain recombines TRBV10-3 with TRBJ2-7; D may be TRBD1 (6 bases). Trimming took off 3 bases at V and 4 bases at J, with 7 bases between the two ends. The CDR3 consists of 12 residues. Germline V gene data show CDR1 as ENHRY and CDR2 as SYGVKD. CDR3 DNA: TGTGCCATCAGTGAAACAGGGTACGAGCAGTACTTC. Its translation: CAISETGYEQYF.

This clonotype was picked up a small number of times. V is TRBV7-2 and J is TRBJ2-5; D gene ambiguous. This CDR3 contains 14 residues. Germline CDR1 SGHTA, CDR2 FQGNSA. V was shortened by 5 bases and J by 1 base, with 11 bases between the two germline ends. DNA of the CDR3: TGTGCCAGCAGCACCCTGGGGTTCCAAGAGACCCAGTACTTC. It is translated as CASSTLGFQETQYF.

The J gene is TRBJ2-5, the V gene TRBV15; a possible D gene is TRBD2 (6 bases). This CDR3 has 14 amino acids. Deletions cut 4 bases from V and 5 bases from J, with 14 bases between. CDR1 is LNHNV and CDR2 is YYDKDF in the germline V gene (reference sequence). CDR3 sequence reads: CATSKSGLWETQYF. The CDR3 bases are TGTGCCACCAGCAAATCGGGACTTTGGGAGACCCAGTACTTC. Using reference TRBV15 and TRBJ2-5 for the parts outside the CDR3, the full variable domain is DAMVIQNPRYQVTQFGKPVTLSCSQTLNHNVMYWYQQKSSQAPKLLFHYYDKDFNNEADTPDNFQSRRPNTSFCFLDIRSPGLGDTAMYLCATSKSGLWETQYFGPGTRLLVL.

This clonotype showed up just a few times. This rearrangement joins TRBV2 to TRBJ2-5, with TRBD2 identical over 13 bases. CDR1 and CDR2 from the germline V gene are SNHLY and FYNNEI. The CDR3 totals 15 residues. Trimming took 5 bases from V and 5 from J; bases not matched to a gene: 5. The CDR3 loop is CASSKGLAGTETQYF. CDR3 coding DNA: TGTGCCAGCAGTAAGGGACTAGCGGGAACTGAGACCCAGTACTTC.

In its sample, this clonotype was seen many times. The chain recombines TRBV28 with TRBJ2-1, with D possibly being TRBD2 (7 bases). Deletions cut 2 bases from V and 8 bases from J, with 10 bases between. CDR1 MDHEN and CDR2 SYDVKM come from the germline V gene. CDR3 size: 13 residues. The CDR3 DNA is TGTGCCAGCAGTTTAGGGGGGGGCGATGAGCAGTTCTTC. Translated: CASSLGGGDEQFF.

The chain joins TRBV6-1 to TRBJ2-1, with 7 positions matching TRBD2. Germline V gene lookup returns CDR1 MNHNS and CDR2 SASEGT. The V and J ends lost 9 bases and 2 bases, in that order; junction bases with no gene match: 10. This CDR3 has 15 amino acids. CDR3 in DNA: TGTGCCAGTTCCCCAAGCGGGAAACCCTACAATGAGCAGTTCTTC. Its translation: CASSPSGKPYNEQFF.

This clonotype was counted only a few times. This rearrangement joins TRBV27 to TRBJ2-4; D unresolved. V lost 8 bases to trimming and J lost 0 bases, with 20 bases between them. Looked up from germline, CDR1 is MNHEY and CDR2 is SMNVEV (reference sequence). CDR3 length: 17 amino acids. In DNA, the CDR3 is TGTGCCAGCGGTATTAGACCCGCTCCTGGAGCCAAAAACATTCAGTACTTC. Translated, it gives CASGIRPAPGAKNIQYF.

This clonotype has a handful of counts. The chain employs TRBV6-1 and TRBJ2-7; 12 bases fit TRBD1. J lost 5 bases, V lost 5 bases, and 10 bases had no gene match. Germline CDR1 MNHNS, CDR2 SASEGT. The CDR3 contains 16 residues. The CDR3 DNA is TGTGCCAGCAGTAGGGGGGGGACAGGGGGCGTCAACGAGCAGTACTTC. Amino acid sequence: CASSRGGTGGVNEQYF.

There are a few counts of this clonotype. The V gene is TRBV5-1, the J gene TRBJ2-7; D might be TRBD2 (5 bases). Germline V gives CDR1 SGHRS, CDR2 YFSETQ. V was pared by 4 bases and J by 0 bases, with 14 bases between. The CDR3 has 15 amino acids. The CDR3 loop is CASSERRLSSYEQYF. For the CDR3, the DNA is TGCGCCAGCAGCGAGCGTAGACTATCCTCCTACGAGCAGTACTTC.

This clonotype was detected only a few times. The V and J genes are TRBV20-1 and TRBJ1-2, with TRBD1 matching 7 bases. Germline V gene lookup returns CDR1 DFQATT and CDR2 SNEGSKA (reference sequence). This CDR3 spans 11 amino acids. V dropped 6 bases and J dropped 9; count of bases not matched to a gene: 7. Written as DNA, the CDR3 is TGCAGTGCCACCAACAGGGGTCGCTACACCTTC. Encoded protein: CSATNRGRYTF.

This sequence joins TRBV14 and TRBJ2-1; no reliable D call. The CDR3 runs to 12 residues. CDR1 and CDR2 from the germline V gene are SGHDN and FVKESK. V lost 1 base, J lost 4 bases, and 2 bases lay in between. The CDR3 DNA is TGTGCCAGCAGCCAAGTGTACAATGAGCAGTTCTTC. Translated, it gives CASSQVYNEQFF.